This T cell receptor beta chain was recovered during a study of read filtering for tumor transcriptome and immune sequencing. CDR3 length: 15 amino acids. V dropped 5 bases and J dropped 6 bases, with 20 bases sitting between them. Per germline, CDR1 SGHVS and CDR2 FQNEAQ. In its sample, this clonotype was seen many times. Its antigen is as yet unknown. From 400 to 450 ng of RNA, a library with molecular barcoded alpha/delta and beta/gamma adaptors was made. A single record per CDR3 protein comes from TCRdb applying MiXCR to the reads. Among 120,000 or so distinct CDR3 sequences listed, 10% to 15% were seen once. Study findings and constraints: The CD138-negative fraction was mixed bone marrow immune cells, not pure T cells. RNA-seq captured clonotypes less deeply and reliably than IR-seq. Dropping single-read clonotypes raised IR-seq and RNA-seq shared-clonotype correlation.

This sequence originates from a donor aged 40 or older with multiple myeloma. This rearrangement joins TRBV7-8 to TRBJ2-7; TRBD2 might be the D (5 bases). Material: a population of CD138-negative cells sorted from bone marrow. The CDR3 reads CASSRPGSQFGEQYF. In nucleotides, the CDR3 is TGTGCCAGCAGCCGCCCGGGGTCGCAATTTGGCGAGCAGTACTTC.